This TCR beta chain was sequenced during a study of blood T cell repertoires in COVID-19. V was pared by 5 bases and J by 8 bases, with 15 bases between. Germline V gene sequence: CDR1 SGHNT, CDR2 YENEEA. There are 13 residues in the CDR3. Participant reports of clinical history set cohort assignment. Only in-frame clones appear in the TCRdb table, and some are missing; sequencing was by immunoSEQ multiplex PCR. Of about 310,000 clones in the sample, 70% to 90% were seen once. The receptor was derived from a middle-aged woman who had recovered from COVID-19. The rearrangement uses TRBV11-3 and TRBJ1-2, with D possibly being TRBD1 (5 bases). Input material: PBMCs or T cells enriched from blood (not recorded which). CDR3 loop: CASSLKQGGGYTF. Here the CDR3 DNA reads TGTGCCAGCAGCCTTAAGCAGGGAGGAGGCTACACCTTC.